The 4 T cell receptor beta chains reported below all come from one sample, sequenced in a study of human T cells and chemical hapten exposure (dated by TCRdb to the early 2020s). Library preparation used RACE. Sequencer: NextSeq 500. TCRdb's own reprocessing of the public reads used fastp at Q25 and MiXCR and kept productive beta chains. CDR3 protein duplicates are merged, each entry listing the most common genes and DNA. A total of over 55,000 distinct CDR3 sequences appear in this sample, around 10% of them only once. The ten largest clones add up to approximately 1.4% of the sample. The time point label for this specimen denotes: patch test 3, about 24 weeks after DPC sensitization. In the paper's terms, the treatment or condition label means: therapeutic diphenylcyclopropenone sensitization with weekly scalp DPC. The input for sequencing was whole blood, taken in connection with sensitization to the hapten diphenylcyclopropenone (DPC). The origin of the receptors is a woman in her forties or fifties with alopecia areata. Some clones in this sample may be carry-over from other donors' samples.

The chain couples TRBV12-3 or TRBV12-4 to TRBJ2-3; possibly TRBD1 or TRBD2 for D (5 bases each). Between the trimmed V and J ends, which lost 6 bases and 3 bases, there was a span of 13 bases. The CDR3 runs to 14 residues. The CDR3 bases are TGTGCCAGCAGCCATCGGGACCCGACAGATACGCAGTATTTT. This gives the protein CASSHRDPTDTQYF.

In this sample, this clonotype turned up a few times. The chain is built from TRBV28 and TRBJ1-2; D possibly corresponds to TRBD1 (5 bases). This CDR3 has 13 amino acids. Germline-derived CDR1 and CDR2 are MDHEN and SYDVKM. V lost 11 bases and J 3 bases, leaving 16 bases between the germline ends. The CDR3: CALSGGDDYGYTF. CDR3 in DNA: TGTGCCTTATCGGGAGGGGATGACTATGGCTACACCTTC.

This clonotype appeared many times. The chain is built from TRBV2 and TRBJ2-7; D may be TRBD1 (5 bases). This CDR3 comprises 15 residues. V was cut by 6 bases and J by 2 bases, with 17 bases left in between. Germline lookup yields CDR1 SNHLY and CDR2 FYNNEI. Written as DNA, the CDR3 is TGTGCCAGCAGCGAACCGACAGATTTCACCTACGAGCAGTACTTC. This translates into CASSEPTDFTYEQYF.

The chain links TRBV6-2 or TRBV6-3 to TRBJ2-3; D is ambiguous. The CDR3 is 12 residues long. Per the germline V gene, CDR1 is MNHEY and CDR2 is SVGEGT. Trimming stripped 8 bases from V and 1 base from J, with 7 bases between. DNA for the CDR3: TGTGCCAGCTGTGAGCGCACAGATACGCAGTATTTT. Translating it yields CASCERTDTQYF.